Presented here are 21 T cell receptor beta chains from one specimen sequenced in a study of neoadjuvant anti-PD-1 for oral cavity cancer (dated by TCRdb to about 2021). The protocol used for the library was the immunoSEQ multiplex PCR assay. As stored in TCRdb, this immuneACCESS dataset retains in-frame rearrangements with V and J assigned. A fraction of the clones does not appear; measured against another copy, unresolved V genes explain less than half of the discrepancy, and the remainder lacks a known reason. This sample comprises around 67,000 clones, about nine tenths of them detected only once. Of the sample, around 3% is held by the ten largest clones. The time point label, as the study defines it: after neoadjuvant nivolumab, at surgical resection. Specimen: PBMCs, collected after nivolumab (anti-PD-1) treatment. The receptors were sampled from a person aged 40 to 85 with oral cavity squamous cell carcinoma.

The chain has TRBV19 and TRBJ2-1; D remains unclear. CDR3 length: 13 amino acids. CDR1 and CDR2 from the germline V gene are LNHDA and SQIVND (reference sequence). V lost 2 bases to trimming and J lost 6 bases, with 8 bases between them. The CDR3 sequence: CASSISDSNEQFF. In DNA form, the CDR3 reads TGTGCCAGTAGTATAAGTGACTCCAATGAGCAGTTCTTC.

V and J are TRBV5-1 and TRBJ1-4; D not certain. The V end lost 0 bases, the J end lost 4 bases, and 10 bases lay between the germline ends. The CDR3 totals 15 residues. In germline, CDR1 is SGHRS, CDR2 YFSETQ. The CDR3 nucleotides are TGCGCCAGCAGCTTGGCACAGCAAAATAATGAAAAACTGTTTTTT. It encodes CASSLAQQNNEKLFF.

The chain carries TRBV5-6 and TRBJ1-2, with a possible D match to TRBD1 (5 bases). Germline V gives CDR1 SGHDT, CDR2 YYEEEE. This CDR3 region has 16 residues. Trimming took off 5 bases at V and 4 bases at J, with 21 bases between the two ends. CDR3 loop: CASSFQQGRRSYGYTF. Here the CDR3 DNA reads TGTGCCAGCAGTTTCCAGCAGGGTAGGAGGTCCTATGGCTACACCTTC.

This clone came up once. V is TRBV4-1 and J is TRBJ1-2; the D is unclear. The V end lost 6 bases, the J end lost 7 bases, and 18 bases lay between the germline ends. Per germline, CDR1 MGHRA and CDR2 YSYEKL. This CDR3 spans 14 amino acids. CDR3 protein: CASREGFSWGGYTF. As DNA, the CDR3 is TGCGCCAGCAGAGAGGGATTCTCCTGGGGTGGCTACACCTTC.

The chain employs TRBV18 and TRBJ2-7, with unresolved D. V was trimmed by 4 bases and J by 0 bases, leaving 4 bases between them. The CDR3 contains 12 residues. CDR1 is KGHSH, CDR2 LQKENI, per germline. CDR3 nucleotides: TGTGCCAGCTCACTGATCTCCTACGAGCAGTACTTC. Its translation is CASSLISYEQYF.

The chain carries TRBV15 and TRBJ1-3; D is ambiguous. V lost 0 bases and J lost 3, with 15 bases in between. CDR3 length: 17 residues. In germline, CDR1 is LNHNV, CDR2 YYDKDF (reference sequence). The CDR3: CATSRDSQANYGNTIYF. Written as DNA, the CDR3 is TGTGCCACCAGCAGAGACAGTCAGGCTAATTATGGAAACACCATATATTTT.

V and J are TRBV13 and TRBJ2-7; D remains unclear. The CDR3 is made up of 15 amino acids. Per germline, CDR1 PRHDT and CDR2 FYEKMQ (reference sequence). V shed 5 bases and J shed 6 bases, with 20 bases lying between them. CDR3 residues: CASSPLFLRPFEQYF. The CDR3 nucleotides read TGTGCCAGCAGCCCCCTCTTCCTGAGGCCGTTCGAGCAGTACTTC.

The chain uses TRBV29-1 and TRBJ1-1; maybe TRBD1 (5 bases). This CDR3 has 12 amino acids. Germline CDR1 is SQVTM and CDR2 is ANQGSEA. CDR3 DNA: TGCAGAGCTGACCGGACAAGTGGCGAAGCTTTCTTT. The encoded protein is CRADRTSGEAFF.

The J gene is TRBJ1-2, the V gene TRBV25-1; D possibly corresponds to TRBD1 (6 bases). The CDR3 covers 13 residues. Trimming stripped 4 bases from V and 5 bases from J, with 11 bases between. Germline CDR1 MGHDK, CDR2 SYGVNS. The CDR3 coding sequence is TGTGCCAGCAGTGGCACAGGGAGGTATGGCTACACCTTC. Translated: CASSGTGRYGYTF.

The chain joins TRBV9 to TRBJ2-3, with 8 bases identical to TRBD2. CDR3 length: 16 residues. CDR1 is SGDLS, CDR2 YYNGEE, per germline. V was clipped by 2 bases and J by 1 base; unmatched bases: 6. The CDR3 sequence: CASSVRGGQGTDTQYF. For the CDR3, the DNA is TGTGCCAGCAGCGTCCGGGGGGGCCAGGGCACAGATACGCAGTATTTT.

V usage is TRBV11-2 and J usage is TRBJ1-1; D remains ambiguous. Trimming took off 2 bases at V and 5 bases at J, with 15 bases between the two ends. The CDR3 runs 15 residues. Germline V gene data show CDR1 as SGHAT and CDR2 as FQNNGV. The DNA for the CDR3 is TGTGCCAGCAGCTTAACCCTGACAAGAGGGACTGAAGCTTTCTTT. It yields the protein CASSLTLTRGTEAFF.

This rearrangement joins TRBV10-3 to TRBJ2-2; D unresolved. The V end lost 2 bases, the J end lost 4 bases, and 11 bases lay between the germline ends. From germline, CDR1 is ENHRY and CDR2 SYGVKD. The CDR3 totals 15 residues. The chain's CDR3 is CAISEKDPGTGELFF. In nucleotides, the CDR3 is TGTGCCATCAGTGAGAAGGACCCGGGCACCGGGGAGCTGTTTTTT.

The chain has TRBV27 and TRBJ2-7; unclear D gene. CDR1 is MNHEY, CDR2 SMNVEV, per germline (reference sequence). Trimming shortened V by 5 bases and J by 0 bases, and 2 bases separated the two germline ends. The CDR3 sequence is 11 residues long. CDR3 region: CASSTSYEQYF. DNA for the CDR3: TGTGCCAGCAGTACCTCCTACGAGCAGTACTTC.

This chain joins TRBV5-1 and TRBJ1-2, with 9 bases fitting TRBD1. CDR1 and CDR2 from the germline V gene are SGHRS and YFSETQ. V lost 3 bases, J lost 3 bases, and 12 bases stayed unmatched. The CDR3 is 17 residues long. The CDR3 bases are TGCGCCAGCAGCTCCACTCCGACAGGGGGTGGATACTATGGCTACACCTTC. It yields the protein CASSSTPTGGGYYGYTF.

The chain carries TRBV25-1 and TRBJ2-4; no clear D gene. V shed 5 bases and J shed 8 bases, with 13 bases lying between them. The CDR3 length is 13 residues. Looked up from germline, CDR1 is MGHDK and CDR2 is SYGVNS. The CDR3 DNA follows: TGTGCCAGCAGTCCCCTTATGGCAGACATTCAGTACTTC. It codes for CASSPLMADIQYF. The complete variable domain, with remaining parts taken from reference TRBV25-1 and TRBJ2-4, reads EADIYQTPRYLVIGTGKKITLECSQTMGHDKMYWYQQDPGMELHLIHYSYGVNSTEKGDLSSESTVSRIRTEHFPLTLESARPSHTSQYLCASSPLMADIQYFGAGTRLSVL.

The chain has TRBV30 and TRBJ2-1, with TRBD2 matching over 10 bases. V trimming: 1 base; J trimming: 8 bases; junction bases outside the gene matches: 8. The CDR3 has 15 amino acids. The germline CDR1 and CDR2 sequences are GTSNPN and SVGIG (reference sequence). This chain's CDR3 is CAWSAGLAGEDEQFF. CDR3 nucleotides: TGTGCCTGGAGTGCGGGGCTAGCGGGGGAGGATGAGCAGTTCTTC.

The rearrangement uses TRBV10-3 and TRBJ2-1, with TRBD2 matching 8 bases. With V trimmed by 10 bases and J by 6 bases, 11 bases remained unmatched. Germline V gene lookup returns CDR1 ENHRY and CDR2 SYGVKD. The CDR3 runs 14 residues. The CDR3 sequence: CATQGGTRPNEQFF. The CDR3 DNA follows: TGTGCCACCCAGGGAGGGACTAGGCCCAATGAGCAGTTCTTC.

This clone has just a few counts. This chain links TRBV29-1 with TRBJ2-2; 7 bases fit TRBD1. CDR1 is SQVTM and CDR2 is ANQGSEA in the germline V gene. This CDR3 is built from 13 residues. Germline trimming cut 6 bases from V and 4 bases from J; bases unmatched to any gene: 5. CDR3 DNA sequence: TGCAGCGTGGGGACAGAATCCACCGGGGAGCTGTTTTTT. It translates to CSVGTESTGELFF.

The genes are TRBV19 and TRBJ2-1; 13 positions match TRBD2. J lost 6 bases, V lost 4 bases, and 12 bases had no gene match. The length of the CDR3 is 18 residues. Per the germline V gene, CDR1 is LNHDA and CDR2 is SQIVND (reference sequence). CDR3 in amino acids: CASSTAPGTSGMVNEQFF. The CDR3 DNA is TGTGCCAGTAGTACCGCCCCGGGGACTAGCGGGATGGTCAATGAGCAGTTCTTC.

V is TRBV6-6 and J is TRBJ2-3; possibly TRBD1 or TRBD2 for D (5 bases each). The CDR3 loop spans 15 amino acids. The V end lost 4 bases, the J end lost 5 bases, and 16 bases lay between the germline ends. Germline assignment: CDR1 MNHNY and CDR2 SVGAGI (reference sequence). This CDR3 reads CASSFGGQGQDTQYF. The CDR3 DNA is TGTGCCAGCAGTTTCGGAGGTCAGGGCCAAGATACGCAGTATTTT.

The chain combines TRBV30 with TRBJ2-7, with D unresolved. CDR1 and CDR2 (germline): GTSNPN, SVGIG (reference sequence). The CDR3 is made up of 11 amino acids. V lost 5 bases, J lost 3 bases, and 8 bases lay in between. CDR3 in DNA: TGTGCCTGGGATAGTAGCTACGAGCAGTACTTC. Amino acids: CAWDSSYEQYF.